This T cell receptor beta chain was sequenced during a study of T cell changes during pregnancy in multiple sclerosis. The junction had 17 bases not matched to a gene; V was cut back by 5 bases and J by 5 bases. Germline CDR1 and CDR2: LNHDA and SQIVND (reference sequence). The CDR3 length is 18 residues. Profiling relied on immunoSEQ multiplex PCR, and the TCRdb table lists in-frame clones only, not all of them. The profile shows about 30,000 clones, 75% to 95% of them singletons. Sequencing was performed on CD8+ T cells from peripheral blood mononuclear cells, taken before pregnancy. The rearrangement uses TRBV19 and TRBJ1-1, with TRBD1 matching 10 bases. The sequence was obtained from a female donor with multiple sclerosis, enrolled in a pregnancy study. CDR3 sequence: CASSVSGTGARSGTEAFF. CDR3 DNA: TGTGCCAGTAGTGTGTCCGGGACAGGGGCAAGGAGTGGGACTGAAGCTTTCTTT.